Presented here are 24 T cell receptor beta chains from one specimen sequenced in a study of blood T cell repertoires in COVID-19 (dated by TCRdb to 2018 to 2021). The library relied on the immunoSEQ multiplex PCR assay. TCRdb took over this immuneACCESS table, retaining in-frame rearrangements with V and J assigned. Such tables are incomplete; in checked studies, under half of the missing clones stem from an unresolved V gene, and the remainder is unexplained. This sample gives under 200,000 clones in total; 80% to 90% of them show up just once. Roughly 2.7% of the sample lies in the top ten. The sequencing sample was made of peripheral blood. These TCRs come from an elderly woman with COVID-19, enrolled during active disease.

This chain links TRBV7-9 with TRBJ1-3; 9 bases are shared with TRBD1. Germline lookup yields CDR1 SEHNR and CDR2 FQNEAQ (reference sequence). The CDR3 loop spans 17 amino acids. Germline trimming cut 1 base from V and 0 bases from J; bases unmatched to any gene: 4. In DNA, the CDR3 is TGTGCCAGCAGCTTAGTCTCGGGACAGGGCTCTGGAAACACCATATATTTT. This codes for CASSLVSGQGSGNTIYF.

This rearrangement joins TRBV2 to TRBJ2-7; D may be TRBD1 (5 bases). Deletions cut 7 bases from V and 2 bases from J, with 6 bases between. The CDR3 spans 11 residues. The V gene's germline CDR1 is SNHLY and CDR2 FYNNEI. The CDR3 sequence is CASTRAYEQYF. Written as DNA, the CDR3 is TGTGCCAGCACCAGGGCCTACGAGCAGTACTTC.

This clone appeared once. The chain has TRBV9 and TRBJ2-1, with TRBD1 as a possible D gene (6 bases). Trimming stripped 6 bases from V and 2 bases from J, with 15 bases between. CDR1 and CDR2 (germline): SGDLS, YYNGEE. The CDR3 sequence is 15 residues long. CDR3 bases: TGTGCCAGCACACCATCGACAGGCGCCTACAATGAGCAGTTCTTC. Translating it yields CASTPSTGAYNEQFF. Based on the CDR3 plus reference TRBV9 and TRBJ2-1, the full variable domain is DSGVTQTPKHLITATGQRVTLRCSPRSGDLSVYWYQQSLDQGLQFLIQYYNGEERAKGNILERFSAQQFPDLHSELNLSSLELGDSALYFCASTPSTGAYNEQFFGPGTRLTVL.

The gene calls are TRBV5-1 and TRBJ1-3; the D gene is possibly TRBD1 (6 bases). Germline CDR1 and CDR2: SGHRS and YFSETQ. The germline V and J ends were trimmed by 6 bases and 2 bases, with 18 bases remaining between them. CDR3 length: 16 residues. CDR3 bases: TGCGCCAGCAATTGGGGGCCCAGGTGCGCTGGAAACACCATATATTTT. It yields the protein CASNWGPRCAGNTIYF.

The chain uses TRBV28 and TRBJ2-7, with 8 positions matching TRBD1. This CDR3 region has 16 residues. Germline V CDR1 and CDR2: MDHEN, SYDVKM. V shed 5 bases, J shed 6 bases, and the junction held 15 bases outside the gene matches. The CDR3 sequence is CASSRPRTGIKSEQYF. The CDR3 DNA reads TGTGCCAGCAGTCGTCCCCGGACAGGGATTAAGTCCGAGCAGTACTTC.

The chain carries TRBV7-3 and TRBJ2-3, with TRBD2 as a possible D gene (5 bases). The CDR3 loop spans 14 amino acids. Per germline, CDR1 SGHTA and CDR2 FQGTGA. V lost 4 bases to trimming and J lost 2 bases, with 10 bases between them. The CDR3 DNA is TGTGCCAGCAGCTCGATGGGAGCCACAGATACGCAGTATTTT. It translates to CASSSMGATDTQYF.

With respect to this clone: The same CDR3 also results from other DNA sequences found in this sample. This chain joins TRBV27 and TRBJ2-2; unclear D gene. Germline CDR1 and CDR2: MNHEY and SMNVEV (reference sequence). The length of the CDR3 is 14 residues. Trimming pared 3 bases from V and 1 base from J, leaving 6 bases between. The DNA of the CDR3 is TGTGCCAGCAGTTTCTTCTGGAACACCGGGGAGCTGTTTTTT. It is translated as CASSFFWNTGELFF.

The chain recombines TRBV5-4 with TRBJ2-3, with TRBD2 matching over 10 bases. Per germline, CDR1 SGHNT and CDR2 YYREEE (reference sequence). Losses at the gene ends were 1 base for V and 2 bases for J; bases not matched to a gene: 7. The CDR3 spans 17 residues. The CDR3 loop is CASSLFLAGGYTDTQYF. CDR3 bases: TGTGCCAGCAGCTTGTTCTTAGCGGGGGGCTACACAGATACGCAGTATTTT.

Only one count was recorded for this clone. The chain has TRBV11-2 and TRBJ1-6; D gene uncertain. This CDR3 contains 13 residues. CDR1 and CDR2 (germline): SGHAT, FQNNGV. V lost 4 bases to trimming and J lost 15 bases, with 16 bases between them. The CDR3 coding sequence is TGTGCCAGCAGCTCCCCACTAGACAAGAACCTCCACTTT. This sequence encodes CASSSPLDKNLHF.

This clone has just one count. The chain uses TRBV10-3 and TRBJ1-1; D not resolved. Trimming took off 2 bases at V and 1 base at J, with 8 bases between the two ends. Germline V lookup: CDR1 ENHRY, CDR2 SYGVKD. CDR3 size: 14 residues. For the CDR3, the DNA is TGTGCCATCAGTGAGAATGGCCGGAACACTGAAGCTTTCTTT. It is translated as CAISENGRNTEAFF.

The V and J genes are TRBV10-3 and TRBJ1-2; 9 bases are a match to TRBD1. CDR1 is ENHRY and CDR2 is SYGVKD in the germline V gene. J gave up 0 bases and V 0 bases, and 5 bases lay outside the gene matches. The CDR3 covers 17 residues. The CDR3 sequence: CAISESTGGGANYGYTF. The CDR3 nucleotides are TGTGCCATCAGTGAGTCGACAGGGGGGGGAGCTAACTATGGCTACACCTTC.

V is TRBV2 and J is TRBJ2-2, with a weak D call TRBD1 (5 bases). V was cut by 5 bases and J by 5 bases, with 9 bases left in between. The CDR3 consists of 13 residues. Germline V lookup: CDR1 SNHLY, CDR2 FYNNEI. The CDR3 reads CASSLKGTGELFF. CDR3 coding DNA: TGTGCCAGCAGTCTAAAGGGGACCGGGGAGCTGTTTTTT.

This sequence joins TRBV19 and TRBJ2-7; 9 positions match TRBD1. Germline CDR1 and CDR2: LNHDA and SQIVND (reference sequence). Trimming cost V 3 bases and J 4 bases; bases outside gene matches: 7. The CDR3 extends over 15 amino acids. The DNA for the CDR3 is TGTGCCAGTAGTATTGGGGGACAGGGTTTATACGAGCAGTACTTC. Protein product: CASSIGGQGLYEQYF. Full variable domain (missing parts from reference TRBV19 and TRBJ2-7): DGGITQSPKYLFRKEGQNVTLSCEQNLNHDAMYWYRQDPGQGLRLIYYSQIVNDFQKGDIAEGYSVSREKKESFPLTVTSAQKNPTAFYLCASSIGGQGLYEQYFGPGTRLTVT.

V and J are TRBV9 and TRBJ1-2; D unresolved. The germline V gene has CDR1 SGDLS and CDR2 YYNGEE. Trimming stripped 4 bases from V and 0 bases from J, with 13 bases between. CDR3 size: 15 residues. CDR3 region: CASSPRTVANYGYTF. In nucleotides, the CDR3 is TGTGCCAGCAGCCCTCGAACAGTAGCTAACTATGGCTACACCTTC.

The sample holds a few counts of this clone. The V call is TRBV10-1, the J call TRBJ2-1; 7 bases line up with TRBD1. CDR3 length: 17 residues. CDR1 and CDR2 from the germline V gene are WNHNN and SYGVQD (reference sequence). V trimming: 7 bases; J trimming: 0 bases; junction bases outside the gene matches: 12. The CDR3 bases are TGCGCCAGCACGGCCGACAGGGTCACCCGCTCCTACAATGAGCAGTTCTTC. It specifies CASTADRVTRSYNEQFF.

CDR3 residues: CASTELGEKLFF. In DNA form, the CDR3 reads TGTGCCAGTACGGAGCTCGGGGAAAAACTGTTTTTT. The chain is built from TRBV19 and TRBJ1-4; D remains unclear. This CDR3 spans 12 amino acids. Trimming cost V 7 bases and J 8 bases, with 11 bases left between them. The germline CDR1 and CDR2 sequences are LNHDA and SQIVND (reference sequence).

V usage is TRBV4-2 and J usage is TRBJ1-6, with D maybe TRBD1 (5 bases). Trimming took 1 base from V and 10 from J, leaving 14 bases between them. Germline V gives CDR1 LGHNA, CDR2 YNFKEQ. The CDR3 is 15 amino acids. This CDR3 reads CASSQVSQGQSPLHF. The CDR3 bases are TGTGCCAGCAGCCAAGTTTCCCAGGGTCAATCACCCCTCCACTTT.

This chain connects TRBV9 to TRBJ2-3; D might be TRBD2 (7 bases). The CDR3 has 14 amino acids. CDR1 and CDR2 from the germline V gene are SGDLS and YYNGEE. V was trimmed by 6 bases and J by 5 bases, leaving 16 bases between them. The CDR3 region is CASTRGAAGDTQYF. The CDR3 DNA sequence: TGTGCCAGCACCCGGGGGGCTGCGGGAGATACGCAGTATTTT.

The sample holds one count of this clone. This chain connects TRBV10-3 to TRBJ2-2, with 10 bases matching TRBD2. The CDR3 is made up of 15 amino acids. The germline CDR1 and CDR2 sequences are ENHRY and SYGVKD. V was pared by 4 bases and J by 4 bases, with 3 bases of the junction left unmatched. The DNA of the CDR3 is TGTGCCATCAGTGGAGCGGGAGGGCTCACCGGGGAGCTGTTTTTT. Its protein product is CAISGAGGLTGELFF.

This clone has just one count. CDR3 DNA: TGTGCCACCAGTGCTCTCCAGGGAGGTGAGACCCAGTACTTC. Translating it yields CATSALQGGETQYF. The chain has TRBV24-1 and TRBJ2-5; D might be TRBD2 (6 bases). The CDR3 totals 14 residues. V was clipped by 5 bases and J by 5 bases, with 14 bases between them. Germline CDR1 KGHDR, CDR2 SFDVKD.

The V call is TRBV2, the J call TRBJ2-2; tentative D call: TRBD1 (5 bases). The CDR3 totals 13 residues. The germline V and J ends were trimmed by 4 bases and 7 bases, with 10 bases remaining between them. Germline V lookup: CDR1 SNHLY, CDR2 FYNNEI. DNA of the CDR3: TGTGCCAGCAGTGTACTTCAGGGCGGGGAGCTGTTTTTT. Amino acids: CASSVLQGGELFF.

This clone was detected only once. The CDR3 DNA is TGCGCCAGCAGCCACGTTACAGGGGGCTACAACTATGGCTACACCTTC. Encoded protein: CASSHVTGGYNYGYTF. V usage is TRBV4-1 and J usage is TRBJ1-2; 9 positions match TRBD1. Germline V gives CDR1 MGHRA, CDR2 YSYEKL. The ends lost 3 bases at V and 2 bases at J; junction bases unmatched: 7. The CDR3 runs to 16 residues.

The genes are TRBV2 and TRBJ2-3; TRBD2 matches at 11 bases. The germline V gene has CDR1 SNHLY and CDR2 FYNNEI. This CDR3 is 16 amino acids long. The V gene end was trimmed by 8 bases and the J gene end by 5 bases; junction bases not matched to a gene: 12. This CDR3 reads CASLGLADALGDTQYF. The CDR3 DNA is TGTGCCAGCTTGGGACTAGCGGACGCCCTGGGAGATACGCAGTATTTT. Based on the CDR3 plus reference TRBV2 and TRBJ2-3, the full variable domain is EPEVTQTPSHQVTQMGQEVILRCVPISNHLYFYWYRQILGQKVEFLVSFYNNEISEKSEIFDDQFSVERPDGSNFTLKIRSTKLEDSAMYFCASLGLADALGDTQYFGPGTRLTVL.

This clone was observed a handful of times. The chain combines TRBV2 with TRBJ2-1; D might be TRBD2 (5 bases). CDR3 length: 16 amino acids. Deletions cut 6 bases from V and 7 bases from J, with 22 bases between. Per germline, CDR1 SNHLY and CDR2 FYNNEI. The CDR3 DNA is TGTGCCAGCAGCGGATTGCAGGCGGGCCGGAGTAATGAGCAGTTCTTC. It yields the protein CASSGLQAGRSNEQFF.